This TCR beta chain originates from a study of blood T cell repertoires in COVID-19. About the study: Material from acute and convalescent COVID-19 was sourced from the United States, Italy and Spain. The analysed material was cDNA or gDNA that came from T cells, B-cell-depleted T cells, or PBMCs.

Trimming cost V 2 bases and J 6 bases; bases outside gene matches: 12. There are 18 residues in the CDR3. Per germline, CDR1 MDHEN and CDR2 SYDVKM. TCRdb keeps only in-frame clones here, not all; method: immunoSEQ multiplex PCR. Found here are approximately 140,000 clones, approximately 88% of them singletons; the top ten hold over 9.5%. The rearrangement links TRBV28 to TRBJ2-7; 14 bases map to TRBD2. This receptor was obtained from a man aged 55 to 70 with active or convalescent COVID-19. Sequences were obtained from peripheral blood. The CDR3 bases are TGTGCCAGCAGTTTAGGGGGAGGGACTAGCGGGAGTACGAGCGAGCAGTACTTC. As protein: CASSLGGGTSGSTSEQYF.